This T cell receptor (beta chain) stems from a study of blood T cell repertoires in COVID-19. The CDR3 runs to 14 residues. The V gene lost 4 bases and the J gene lost 2 bases, with 12 bases spanning the gap. Germline CDR1 is MGHRA and CDR2 is YSYEKL. Sequencing used immunoSEQ multiplex PCR; TCRdb keeps in-frame clones, though not all of them. The table has 130,000 or so clones, around 90% seen once. J is TRBJ2-7 and V is TRBV4-1; unclear D gene. Sample: peripheral blood. The sequence was obtained from a human donor in a cohort sampled during active COVID-19. DNA of the CDR3: TGCGCCAGCAGCCTCGGAGCAGCTCCCTACGAGCAGTACTTC. This translates into CASSLGAAPYEQYF.